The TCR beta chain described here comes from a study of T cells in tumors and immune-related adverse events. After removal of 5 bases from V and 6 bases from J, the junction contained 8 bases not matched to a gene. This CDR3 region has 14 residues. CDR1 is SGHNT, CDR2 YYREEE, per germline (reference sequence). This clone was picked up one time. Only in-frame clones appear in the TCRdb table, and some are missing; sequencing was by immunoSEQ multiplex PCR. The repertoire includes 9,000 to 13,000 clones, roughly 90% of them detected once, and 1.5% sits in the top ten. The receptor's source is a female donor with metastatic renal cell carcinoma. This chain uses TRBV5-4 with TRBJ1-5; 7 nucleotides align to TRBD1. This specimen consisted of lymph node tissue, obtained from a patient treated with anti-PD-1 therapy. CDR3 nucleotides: TGTGCCAGCAGTTATGACAGGGCGGCTCAGCCCCAGCATTTT. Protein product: CASSYDRAAQPQHF.